Below, one T cell receptor beta chain is given with its context. Assay used: immunoSEQ multiplex PCR; TCRdb lists only in-frame clones, some missing. The repertoire includes 120,000 or so clones, 88% of them detected once, and almost 0.9% sits in the top ten. This sample stems from a study of blood T cell repertoires in COVID-19. Study details: Both acute and convalescent COVID-19 samples were obtained from the United States, Italy and Spain.

Between the trimmed V and J ends, which lost 8 bases and 9 bases, there was a span of 13 bases. CDR1 is MGHDK, CDR2 SYGVNS, per germline. The CDR3 is 11 amino acids. This sequence originates from a woman aged 45-65 years with active or convalescent COVID-19. Source material: peripheral blood. The J gene is TRBJ1-1, the V gene TRBV25-1, with D possibly being TRBD1 (5 bases). The CDR3, as DNA: TGTGCCAGCCTGTCCAGGGCAAAAGCTTTCTTT. Its translation is CASLSRAKAFF.